Below, 21 T cell receptor beta chains from the same sample are listed, as sequenced in a study of blood T cell repertoires in COVID-19. Sequencing was performed with immunoSEQ multiplex PCR; in TCRdb, only in-frame clones are kept and a portion is missing. The sample lists almost 250,000 clones, approximately 86% occurring once. Sequencing was done on a sample of PBMCs or T cells enriched from blood (not recorded which). These receptors originate from a woman between 45 and 65 years old who had recovered from COVID-19.

This clone came up once. In DNA, the CDR3 is TGTGCCAGCCGCCCCCCGGGAGGGGGGACCGGGGAGCTGTTTTTT. Its translation is CASRPPGGGTGELFF. The chain uses TRBV6-2 or TRBV6-3 and TRBJ2-2, with 8 bases fitting TRBD2. J gave up 5 bases and V 8 bases, and 10 bases lay outside the gene matches. This CDR3 has 15 residues. The germline gives CDR1 MNHEY, CDR2 SVGEGT.

The V gene is TRBV27, the J gene TRBJ2-5; tentatively, D is TRBD1 (6 bases). Germline V gene data show CDR1 as MNHEY and CDR2 as SMNVEV (reference sequence). The CDR3 contains 15 residues. Trimming removed 0 bases at V and 1 base at J, with 9 bases between. CDR3 amino acids: CASSLSRQAQETQYF. The CDR3 DNA is TGTGCCAGCAGTTTATCCCGACAGGCCCAAGAGACCCAGTACTTC.

This sequence joins TRBV7-8 and TRBJ2-3; D is uncertain. This CDR3 spans 14 amino acids. From germline, CDR1 is SGHVS and CDR2 FQNEAQ. V lost 5 bases and J lost 1, with 10 bases in between. For the CDR3, the DNA is TGTGCCAGCAGCCCCTTATCTGGCACAGATACGCAGTATTTT. Translation: CASSPLSGTDTQYF.

The chain uses TRBV18 and TRBJ1-5, with D possibly matching TRBD1 (6 bases). Looked up from germline, CDR1 is KGHSH and CDR2 is LQKENI. CDR3 length equals 17 residues. V was shortened by 0 bases and J by 9 bases, with 21 bases between the two germline ends. For the CDR3, the DNA is TGTGCCAGCTCACCACCGGGGGTACAGGGAGGGATACGGCCCCAGCATTTT. It translates to CASSPPGVQGGIRPQHF.

The DNA of the CDR3 is TGCGCCAGCAGCTTCACCGGGACTAGCGGCAATGAGCAGTTCTTC. Translated, it gives CASSFTGTSGNEQFF. The rearrangement links TRBV5-1 to TRBJ2-1; 11 bases line up with TRBD2. The CDR3 runs 15 residues. V gave up 2 bases and J gave up 6 bases; unmatched junction bases: 4. Germline V gene data show CDR1 as SGHRS and CDR2 as YFSETQ.

The CDR3 bases are TGTGCTAGTGGTTTGTCGGGGGGCCGGGAGCAGTACTTC. Its protein is CASGLSGGREQYF. V gene TRBV12-5 combines with J gene TRBJ2-7; D perhaps matches TRBD2 (7 bases). Looked up from germline, CDR1 is LGHNT and CDR2 is FRNRAP. The ends were cut back, 2 bases at V and 7 bases at J, with 12 bases in the middle. The CDR3 sequence is 13 residues long.

The chain has TRBV24-1 and TRBJ2-1; TRBD1 matches 7 bases. This CDR3 contains 15 residues. Germline-derived CDR1 and CDR2 are KGHDR and SFDVKD. J gave up 5 bases and V 2 bases, and 5 bases lay outside the gene matches. The CDR3 nucleotides are TGTGCCACCAGTGATTCCCGGGACAGTAACAATGAGCAGTTCTTC. It encodes CATSDSRDSNNEQFF.

The chain carries TRBV5-1 and TRBJ2-5; no reliable D call. The V end lost 2 bases, the J end lost 5 bases, and 10 bases lay between the germline ends. The CDR3 is 13 amino acids. Looked up from germline, CDR1 is SGHRS and CDR2 is YFSETQ. The CDR3 DNA reads TGCGCCAGCAGCTTTTATGGCGGCGAGACCCAGTACTTC. This sequence encodes CASSFYGGETQYF. The whole variable domain, remainder taken from reference TRBV5-1 and TRBJ2-5, is KAGVTQTPRYLIKTRGQQVTLSCSPISGHRSVSWYQQTPGQGLQFLFEYFSETQRNKGNFPGRFSGRQFSNSRSEMNVSTLELGDSALYLCASSFYGGETQYFGPGTRLLVL.

J is TRBJ2-7 and V is TRBV9, with D possibly matching TRBD2 (5 bases). Germline CDR1 reads SGDLS; CDR2 reads YYNGEE. V was clipped by 3 bases and J by 3 bases, with 16 bases between them. This CDR3 region has 15 residues. The CDR3 sequence: CASSELSGSGYEQYF. CDR3 nucleotide sequence: TGTGCCAGCAGCGAACTATCGGGGAGCGGCTACGAGCAGTACTTC.

The chain joins TRBV2 to TRBJ2-2; possible D gene TRBD2, 6 bases. There are 16 residues in the CDR3. Germline V gene data show CDR1 as SNHLY and CDR2 as FYNNEI. Trimming took off 3 bases at V and 7 bases at J, with 18 bases between the two ends. Written as DNA, the CDR3 is TGTGCCAGCAGTGAGTTAGCGGTAGTAACGGTCGGGGAGCTGTTTTTT. Residues: CASSELAVVTVGELFF.

V is TRBV27 and J is TRBJ2-3; D call uncertain. Trimming shortened V by 4 bases and J by 5 bases, and 7 bases separated the two germline ends. The CDR3 has 12 amino acids. The germline gives CDR1 MNHEY, CDR2 SMNVEV (reference sequence). For the CDR3, the DNA is TGTGCCAGCAGTTCCTCGGGAGATACGCAGTATTTT. Its protein is CASSSSGDTQYF.

The V call is TRBV5-1, the J call TRBJ1-1; 9 bases are a match to TRBD1. Germline V gene sequence: CDR1 SGHRS, CDR2 YFSETQ. The CDR3 has 15 amino acids. Trimming took 4 bases from V and 4 from J; bases not matched to a gene: 8. The CDR3 DNA sequence: TGCGCCAGCAGCCAATCGACAGGGGGTGGCACTGAAGCTTTCTTT. It codes for CASSQSTGGGTEAFF.

This clone has just one count. This chain uses TRBV28 with TRBJ1-2, with D maybe TRBD1 (6 bases). The V end was cut by 5 bases, the J end by 2 bases, with 21 bases between. CDR3 length: 17 residues. The germline CDR1 and CDR2 sequences are MDHEN and SYDVKM. In nucleotides, the CDR3 is TGTGCCAGCAGTACTCGTCGTTTCAGGGGTCGAAACTATGGCTACACCTTC. This gives the protein CASSTRRFRGRNYGYTF.

The V call is TRBV28, the J call TRBJ1-1; the D gene is possibly TRBD1 (6 bases). The CDR3 runs 14 residues. CDR1 is MDHEN and CDR2 is SYDVKM in the germline V gene. Trimming left V 2 bases short and J 7 bases short, with 14 bases between. The CDR3 loop reads CASSLGRGKREAFF. In nucleotides, the CDR3 is TGTGCCAGCAGTTTAGGCAGGGGAAAGCGTGAAGCTTTCTTT.

This clone was picked up a small number of times. The gene calls are TRBV28 and TRBJ1-4; D is ambiguous. Per germline, CDR1 MDHEN and CDR2 SYDVKM. The CDR3 length is 15 residues. V dropped 7 bases and J dropped 7 bases, with 19 bases sitting between them. CDR3 DNA: TGTGCCAGCACCCCCCGGTCCGTCTGGAGTGAAAAACTGTTTTTT. Amino acid sequence: CASTPRSVWSEKLFF.

The chain is built from TRBV19 and TRBJ1-1; 8 nucleotides align to TRBD1. CDR3 size: 14 residues. Germline assignment: CDR1 LNHDA and CDR2 SQIVND (reference sequence). V shed 4 bases and J 9 bases; nucleotides not matched to a gene: 10. The CDR3 is CASSTLRDRLQAFF. CDR3 DNA sequence: TGTGCCAGTAGTACCCTCCGGGACAGGTTACAAGCTTTCTTT.

The chain joins TRBV7-9 to TRBJ2-5; 9 bases are a match to TRBD1. The CDR3 runs 15 residues. Trimming took 3 bases from V and 4 from J; bases not matched to a gene: 6. Germline lookup yields CDR1 SEHNR and CDR2 FQNEAQ (reference sequence). For the CDR3, the DNA is TGTGCCAGCAGCTTGGGGACAGGGCTTGGAGAGACCCAGTACTTC. Its translation: CASSLGTGLGETQYF.

This clone was detected only once. V and J are TRBV7-6 and TRBJ1-1; D not certain. Trimming stripped 1 base from V and 1 base from J, with 13 bases between. Looked up from germline, CDR1 is SGHVS and CDR2 is FNYEAQ. The CDR3 sequence is 16 residues long. CDR3 protein: CASSLDFGEGNTEAFF. Here the CDR3 DNA reads TGTGCCAGCAGCTTAGATTTCGGGGAAGGGAACACTGAAGCTTTCTTT. Variable domain in full (rest from reference TRBV7-6 and TRBJ1-1): GAGVSQSPRYKVTKRGQDVALRCDPISGHVSLYWYRQALGQGPEFLTYFNYEAQQDKSGLPNDRFSAERPEGSISTLTIQRTEQRDSAMYRCASSLDFGEGNTEAFFGQGTRLTVV.

This clone was counted only a few times. The chain joins TRBV4-1 to TRBJ1-2; D might be TRBD1 (5 bases). CDR3 length equals 14 residues. Trimming shortened V by 0 bases and J by 10 bases, and 15 bases separated the two germline ends. The germline V gene has CDR1 MGHRA and CDR2 YSYEKL. The CDR3 sequence: CASSQDRGRGFYTF. In DNA, the CDR3 is TGCGCCAGCAGCCAAGATCGGGGCCGGGGGTTCTACACCTTC.

As DNA, the CDR3 is TGTGCCAGCAGTGAATTGGCGGGAGGGGAGGATACGCAGTATTTT. It encodes CASSELAGGEDTQYF. This chain connects TRBV2 to TRBJ2-3; 9 bases agree with TRBD2. The CDR3 has 15 amino acids. From germline, CDR1 is SNHLY and CDR2 FYNNEI. Trimming removed 2 bases from V and 6 bases from J; junction bases left unmatched: 6.

Here the CDR3 reads CASSQGYRGNQPQHF. CDR3 sequence (DNA): TGTGCCAGCAGCCAAGGATACAGGGGTAATCAGCCCCAGCATTTT. The chain has TRBV3-1 (or the pseudogene TRBV3-2) and TRBJ1-5; 7 nucleotides agree with TRBD1. V shed 1 base and J 4 bases; nucleotides not matched to a gene: 4. In germline, CDR1 is LGHDT, CDR2 YNNKEL (reference sequence). CDR3 length: 15 amino acids.